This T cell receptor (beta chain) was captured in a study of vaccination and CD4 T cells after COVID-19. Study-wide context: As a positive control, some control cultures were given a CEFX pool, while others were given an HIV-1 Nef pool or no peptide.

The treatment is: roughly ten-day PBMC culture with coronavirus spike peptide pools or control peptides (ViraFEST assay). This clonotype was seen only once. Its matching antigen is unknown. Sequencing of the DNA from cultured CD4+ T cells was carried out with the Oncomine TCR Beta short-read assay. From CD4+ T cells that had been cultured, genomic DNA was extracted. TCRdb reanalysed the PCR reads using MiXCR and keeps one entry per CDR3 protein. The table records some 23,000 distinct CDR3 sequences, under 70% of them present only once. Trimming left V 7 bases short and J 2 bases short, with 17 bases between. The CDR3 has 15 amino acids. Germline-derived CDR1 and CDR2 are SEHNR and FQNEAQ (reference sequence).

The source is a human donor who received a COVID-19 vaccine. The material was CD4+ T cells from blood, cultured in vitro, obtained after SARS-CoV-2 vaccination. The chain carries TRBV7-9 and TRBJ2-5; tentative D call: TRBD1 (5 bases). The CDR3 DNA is TGTGCCAGCATACCCCCCAGGGCCCGGCAAGAGACCCAGTACTTC. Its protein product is CASIPPRARQETQYF.